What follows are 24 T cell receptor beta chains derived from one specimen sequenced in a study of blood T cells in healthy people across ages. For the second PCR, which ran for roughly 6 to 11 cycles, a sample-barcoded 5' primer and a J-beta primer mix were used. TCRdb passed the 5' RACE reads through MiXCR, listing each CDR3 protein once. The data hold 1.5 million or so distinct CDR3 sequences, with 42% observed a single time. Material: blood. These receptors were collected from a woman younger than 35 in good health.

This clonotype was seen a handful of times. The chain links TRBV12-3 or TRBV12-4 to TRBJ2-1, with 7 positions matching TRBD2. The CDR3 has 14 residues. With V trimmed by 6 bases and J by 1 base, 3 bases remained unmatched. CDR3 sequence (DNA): TGTGCCAGCAGGGCGGGAGTTTCCTACAATGAGCAGTTCTTC. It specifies CASRAGVSYNEQFF.

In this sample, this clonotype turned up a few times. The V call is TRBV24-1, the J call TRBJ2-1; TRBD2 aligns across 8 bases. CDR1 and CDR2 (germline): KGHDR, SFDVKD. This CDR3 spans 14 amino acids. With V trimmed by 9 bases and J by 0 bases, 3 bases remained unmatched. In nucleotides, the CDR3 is TGTGCCACCGTCGGGGGGGGCTCCTACAATGAGCAGTTCTTC. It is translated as CATVGGGSYNEQFF.

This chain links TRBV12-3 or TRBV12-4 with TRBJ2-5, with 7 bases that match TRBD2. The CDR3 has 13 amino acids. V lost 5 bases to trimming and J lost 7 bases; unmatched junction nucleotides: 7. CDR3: CASSLLGEGTQYF. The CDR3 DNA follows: TGTGCCAGCAGTCTACTGGGGGAGGGGACCCAGTACTTC.

The CDR3 here is CASSDPLIISYGYTF. The CDR3 DNA sequence: TGTGCCAGCAGCGACCCCCTGATAATTTCCTATGGCTACACCTTC. The chain couples TRBV6-2 or TRBV6-3 to TRBJ1-2; D is ambiguous. With 6 bases removed from V and 4 bases from J, the gap between germline ends came to 18 bases. This CDR3 has 15 amino acids. Germline loops: CDR1 MNHEY, CDR2 SVGEGT.

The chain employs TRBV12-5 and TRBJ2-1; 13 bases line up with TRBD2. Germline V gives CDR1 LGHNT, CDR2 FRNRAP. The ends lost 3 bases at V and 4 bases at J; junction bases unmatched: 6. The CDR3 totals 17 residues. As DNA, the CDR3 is TGTGCTAGTGGTTTCCGACTAGCGGGAGGCGTATACAATGAGCAGTTCTTC. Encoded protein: CASGFRLAGGVYNEQFF.

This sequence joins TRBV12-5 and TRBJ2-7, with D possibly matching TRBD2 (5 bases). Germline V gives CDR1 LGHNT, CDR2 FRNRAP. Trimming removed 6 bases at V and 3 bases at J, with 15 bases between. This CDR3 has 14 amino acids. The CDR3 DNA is TGTGCTAGTGGAAGGACGGACTGGGACTACGAGCAGTACTTC. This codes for CASGRTDWDYEQYF.

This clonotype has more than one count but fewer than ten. Written as DNA, the CDR3 is TGTGCCAGCAGCCCAACATGGCAAAACTACGAGCAGTACTTC. Translating gives CASSPTWQNYEQYF. This chain connects TRBV3-1 to TRBJ2-7; unclear D gene. The CDR3 has 14 residues. V was pared by 4 bases and J by 3 bases, with 13 bases between. From germline, CDR1 is LGHDT and CDR2 YNNKEL (reference sequence).

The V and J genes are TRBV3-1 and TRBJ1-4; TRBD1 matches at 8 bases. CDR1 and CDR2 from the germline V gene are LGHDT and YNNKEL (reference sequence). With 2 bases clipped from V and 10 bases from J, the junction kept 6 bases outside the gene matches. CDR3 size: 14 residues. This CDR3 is CASSQNRDRGKLFF. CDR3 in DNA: TGTGCCAGCAGCCAAAACCGCGACAGGGGAAAACTGTTTTTT.

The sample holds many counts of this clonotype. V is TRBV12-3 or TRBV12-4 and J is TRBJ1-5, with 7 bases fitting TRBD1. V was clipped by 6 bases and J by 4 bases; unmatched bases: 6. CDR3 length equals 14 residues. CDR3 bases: TGTGCCAGCAGCGTGACAGGGAGTAATCAGCCCCAGCATTTT. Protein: CASSVTGSNQPQHF.

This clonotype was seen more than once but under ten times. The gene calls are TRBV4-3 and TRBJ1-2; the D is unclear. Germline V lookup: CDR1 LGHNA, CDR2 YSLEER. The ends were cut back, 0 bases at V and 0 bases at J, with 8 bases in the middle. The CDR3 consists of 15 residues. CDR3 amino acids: CASSQDLAANYGYTF. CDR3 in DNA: TGCGCCAGCAGCCAAGATCTGGCAGCTAACTATGGCTACACCTTC.

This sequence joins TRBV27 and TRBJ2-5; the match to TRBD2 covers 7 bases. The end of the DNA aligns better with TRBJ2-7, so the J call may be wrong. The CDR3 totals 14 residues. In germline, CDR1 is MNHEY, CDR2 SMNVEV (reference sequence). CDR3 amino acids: CASSPLGRGYEQYF. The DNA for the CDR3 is TGTGCCAGCAGTCCCCTGGGGAGGGGCTACGAGCAGTACTTC.

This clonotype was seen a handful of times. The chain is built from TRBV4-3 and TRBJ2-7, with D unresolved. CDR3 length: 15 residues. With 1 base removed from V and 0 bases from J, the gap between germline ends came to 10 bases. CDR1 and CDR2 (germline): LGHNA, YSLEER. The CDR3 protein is CASSQGRAPSYEQYF. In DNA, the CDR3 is TGCGCCAGCAGCCAAGGCCGGGCCCCCTCCTACGAGCAGTACTTC.

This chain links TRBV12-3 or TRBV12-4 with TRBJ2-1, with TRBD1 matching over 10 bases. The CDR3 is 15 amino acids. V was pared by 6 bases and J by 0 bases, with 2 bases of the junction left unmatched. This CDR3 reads CASRGQGSSYNEQFF. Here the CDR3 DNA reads TGTGCCAGCAGGGGACAGGGGAGCTCCTACAATGAGCAGTTCTTC.

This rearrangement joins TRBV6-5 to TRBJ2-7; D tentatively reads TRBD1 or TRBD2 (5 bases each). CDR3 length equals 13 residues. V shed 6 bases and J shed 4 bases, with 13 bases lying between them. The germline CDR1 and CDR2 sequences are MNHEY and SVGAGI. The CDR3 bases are TGTGCCAGCAGGGTCGGCAGGGAGTACGAGCAGTACTTC. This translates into CASRVGREYEQYF.

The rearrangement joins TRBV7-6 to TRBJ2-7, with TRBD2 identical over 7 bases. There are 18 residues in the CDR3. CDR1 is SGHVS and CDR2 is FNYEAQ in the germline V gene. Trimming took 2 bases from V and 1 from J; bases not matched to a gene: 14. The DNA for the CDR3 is TGTGCCAGCAGCTTAAGGGAGTCAGCGGGGCCCTCTTCCTACGAGCAGTACTTC. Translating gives CASSLRESAGPSSYEQYF. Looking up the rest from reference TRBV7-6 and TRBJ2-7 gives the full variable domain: GAGVSQSPRYKVTKRGQDVALRCDPISGHVSLYWYRQALGQGPEFLTYFNYEAQQDKSGLPNDRFSAERPEGSISTLTIQRTEQRDSAMYRCASSLRESAGPSSYEQYFGPGTRLTVT.

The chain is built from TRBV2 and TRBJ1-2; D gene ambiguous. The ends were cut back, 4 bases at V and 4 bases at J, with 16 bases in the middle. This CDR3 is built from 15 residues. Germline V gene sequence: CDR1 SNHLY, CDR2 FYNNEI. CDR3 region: CASSVTRTTSYGYTF. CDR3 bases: TGTGCCAGCAGTGTTACCCGGACTACTAGCTATGGCTACACCTTC. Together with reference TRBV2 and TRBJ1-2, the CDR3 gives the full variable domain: EPEVTQTPSHQVTQMGQEVILRCVPISNHLYFYWYRQILGQKVEFLVSFYNNEISEKSEIFDDQFSVERPDGSNFTLKIRSTKLEDSAMYFCASSVTRTTSYGYTFGSGTRLTVV.

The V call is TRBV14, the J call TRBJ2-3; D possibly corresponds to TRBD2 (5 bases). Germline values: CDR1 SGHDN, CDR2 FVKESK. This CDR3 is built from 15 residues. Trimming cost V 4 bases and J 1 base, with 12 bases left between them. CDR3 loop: CASSPRGFGTDTQYF. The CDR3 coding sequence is TGTGCCAGCAGCCCCCGGGGTTTTGGCACAGATACGCAGTATTTT.

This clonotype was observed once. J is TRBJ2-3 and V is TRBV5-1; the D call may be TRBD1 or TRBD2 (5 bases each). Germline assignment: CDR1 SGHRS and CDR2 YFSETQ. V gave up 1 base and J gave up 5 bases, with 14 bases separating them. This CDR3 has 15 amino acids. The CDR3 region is CASSLIGGGGDTQYF. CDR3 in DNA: TGCGCCAGCAGCTTGATTGGTGGGGGTGGAGATACGCAGTATTTT. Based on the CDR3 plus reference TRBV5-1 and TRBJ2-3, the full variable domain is KAGVTQTPRYLIKTRGQQVTLSCSPISGHRSVSWYQQTPGQGLQFLFEYFSETQRNKGNFPGRFSGRQFSNSRSEMNVSTLELGDSALYLCASSLIGGGGDTQYFGPGTRLTVL.

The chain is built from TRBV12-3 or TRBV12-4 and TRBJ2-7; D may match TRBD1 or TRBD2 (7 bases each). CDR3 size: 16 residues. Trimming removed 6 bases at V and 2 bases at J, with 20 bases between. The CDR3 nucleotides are TGTGCCAGCAGCCCAAGACGAGCGGGACAGACCTACGAGCAGTACTTC. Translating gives CASSPRRAGQTYEQYF.

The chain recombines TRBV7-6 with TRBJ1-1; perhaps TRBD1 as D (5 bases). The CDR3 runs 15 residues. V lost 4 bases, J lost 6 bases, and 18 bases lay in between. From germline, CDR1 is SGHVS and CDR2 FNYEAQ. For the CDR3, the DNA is TGTGCCAGCAGCTCAGCATACGGGGCGCGTTCTGAAGCTTTCTTT. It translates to CASSSAYGARSEAFF.

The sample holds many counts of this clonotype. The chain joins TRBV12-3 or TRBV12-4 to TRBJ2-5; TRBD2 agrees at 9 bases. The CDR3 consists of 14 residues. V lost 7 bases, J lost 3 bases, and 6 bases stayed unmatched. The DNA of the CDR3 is TGTGCCAGCAAGCGGGGGGACCAAAAAGAGACCCAGTACTTC. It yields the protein CASKRGDQKETQYF.

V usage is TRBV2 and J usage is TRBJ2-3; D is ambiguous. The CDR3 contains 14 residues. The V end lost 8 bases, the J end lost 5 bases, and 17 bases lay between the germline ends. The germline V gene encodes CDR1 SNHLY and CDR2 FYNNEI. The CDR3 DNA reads TGTGCCAGCGGTCCACTCCGGGCCCGAGATACGCAGTATTTT. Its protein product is CASGPLRARDTQYF.

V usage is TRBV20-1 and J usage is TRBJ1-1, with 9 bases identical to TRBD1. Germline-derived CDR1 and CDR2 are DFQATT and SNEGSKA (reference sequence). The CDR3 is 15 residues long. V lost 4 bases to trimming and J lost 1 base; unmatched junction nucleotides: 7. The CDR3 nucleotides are TGCAGTGCTACTCGCTTGGGACAGGGGAACACTGAAGCTTTCTTT. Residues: CSATRLGQGNTEAFF.

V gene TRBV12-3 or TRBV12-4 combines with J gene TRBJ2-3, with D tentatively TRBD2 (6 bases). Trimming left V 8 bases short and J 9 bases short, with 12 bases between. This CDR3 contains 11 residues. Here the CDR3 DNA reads TGTGCCAGCGGCATAGCGGTGACGCAGTATTTT. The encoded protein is CASGIAVTQYF.